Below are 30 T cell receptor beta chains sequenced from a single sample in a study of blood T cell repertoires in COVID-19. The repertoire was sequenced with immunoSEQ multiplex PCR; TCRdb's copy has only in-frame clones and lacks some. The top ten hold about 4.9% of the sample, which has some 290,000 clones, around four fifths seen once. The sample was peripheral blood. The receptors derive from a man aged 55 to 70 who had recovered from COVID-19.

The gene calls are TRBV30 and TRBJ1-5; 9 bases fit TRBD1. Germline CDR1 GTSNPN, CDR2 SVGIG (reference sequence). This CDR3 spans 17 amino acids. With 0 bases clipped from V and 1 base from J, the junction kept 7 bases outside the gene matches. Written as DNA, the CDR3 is TGTGCCTGGAGTGTTGGGACAGGGAGACTCAGCAATCAGCCCCAGCATTTT. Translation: CAWSVGTGRLSNQPQHF.

The CDR3 here is CASRSSGGTSSTDTQYF. Here the CDR3 DNA reads TGTGCCAGCAGGTCGTCCGGCGGGACGTCTAGCACAGATACGCAGTATTTT. V and J are TRBV25-1 and TRBJ2-3; the D gene is possibly TRBD2 (6 bases). V was cut by 6 bases and J by 0 bases, with 19 bases left in between. The CDR3 covers 17 residues. Germline V gives CDR1 MGHDK, CDR2 SYGVNS.

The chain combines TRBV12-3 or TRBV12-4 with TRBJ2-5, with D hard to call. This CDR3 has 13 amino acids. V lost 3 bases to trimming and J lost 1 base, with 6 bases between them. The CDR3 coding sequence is TGTGCCAGCAGTTTGAACAGCCAAGAGACCCAGTACTTC. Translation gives CASSLNSQETQYF.

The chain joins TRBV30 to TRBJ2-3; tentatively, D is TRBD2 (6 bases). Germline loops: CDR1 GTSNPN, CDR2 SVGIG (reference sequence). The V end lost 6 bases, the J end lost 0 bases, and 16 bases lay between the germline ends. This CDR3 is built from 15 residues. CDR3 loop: CACNRDSTSTDTQYF. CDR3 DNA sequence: TGTGCCTGTAACCGGGACTCTACTAGCACAGATACGCAGTATTTT.

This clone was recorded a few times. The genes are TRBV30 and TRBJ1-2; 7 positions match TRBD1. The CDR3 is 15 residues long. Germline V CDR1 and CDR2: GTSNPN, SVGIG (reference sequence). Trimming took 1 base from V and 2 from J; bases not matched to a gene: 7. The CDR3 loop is CAWSGVGGANYGYTF. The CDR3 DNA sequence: TGTGCCTGGAGTGGGGTAGGGGGCGCGAACTATGGCTACACCTTC.

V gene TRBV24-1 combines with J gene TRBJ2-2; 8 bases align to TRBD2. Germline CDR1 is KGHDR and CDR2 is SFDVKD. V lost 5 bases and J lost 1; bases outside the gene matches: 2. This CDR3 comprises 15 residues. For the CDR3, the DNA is TGTGCCACCAGTGCTGCGGGGGGGAACACCGGGGAGCTGTTTTTT. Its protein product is CATSAAGGNTGELFF.

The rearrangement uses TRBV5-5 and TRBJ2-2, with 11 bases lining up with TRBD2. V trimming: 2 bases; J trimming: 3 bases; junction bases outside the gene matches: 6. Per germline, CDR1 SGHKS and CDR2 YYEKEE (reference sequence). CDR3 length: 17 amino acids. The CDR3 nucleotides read TGTGCCAGCAGCTTACCGGGACTAGCGGAATACACCGGGGAGCTGTTTTTT. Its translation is CASSLPGLAEYTGELFF. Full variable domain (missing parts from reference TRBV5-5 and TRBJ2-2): DAGVTQSPTHLIKTRGQQVTLRCSPISGHKSVSWYQQVLGQGPQFIFQYYEKEERGRGNFPDRFSARQFPNYSSELNVNALLLGDSALYLCASSLPGLAEYTGELFFGEGSRLTVL.

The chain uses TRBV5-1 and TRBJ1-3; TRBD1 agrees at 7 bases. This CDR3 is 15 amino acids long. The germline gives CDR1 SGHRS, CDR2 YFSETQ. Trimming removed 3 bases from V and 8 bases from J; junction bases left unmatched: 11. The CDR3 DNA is TGCGCCAGCAGCTGGCAGGGGGTTCTCTCGGACACCATATATTTT. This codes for CASSWQGVLSDTIYF.

The CDR3 spells CASAKGDGHSYEQYF. For the CDR3, the DNA is TGTGCCAGCGCGAAGGGGGACGGACACTCCTACGAGCAGTACTTC. The rearrangement links TRBV25-1 to TRBJ2-7, with a possible D match to TRBD1 (6 bases). The germline V gene has CDR1 MGHDK and CDR2 SYGVNS. The V gene lost 8 bases and the J gene lost 0 bases, with 17 bases spanning the gap. The CDR3 is 15 residues long.

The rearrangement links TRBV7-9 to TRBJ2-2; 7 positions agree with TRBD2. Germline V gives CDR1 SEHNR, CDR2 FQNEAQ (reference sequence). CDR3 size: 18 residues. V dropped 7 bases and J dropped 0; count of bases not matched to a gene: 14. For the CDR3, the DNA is TGTGCCAGCACCCGAAGGGGCGGACTAGTCCCGAACACCGGGGAGCTGTTTTTT. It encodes CASTRRGGLVPNTGELFF.

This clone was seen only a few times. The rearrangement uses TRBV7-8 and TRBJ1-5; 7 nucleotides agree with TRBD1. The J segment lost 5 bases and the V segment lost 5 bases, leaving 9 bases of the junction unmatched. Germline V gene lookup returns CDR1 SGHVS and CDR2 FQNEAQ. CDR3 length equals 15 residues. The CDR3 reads CASSPRRQGDQPQHF. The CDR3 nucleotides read TGTGCCAGCAGCCCCCGGCGGCAGGGGGATCAGCCCCAGCATTTT.

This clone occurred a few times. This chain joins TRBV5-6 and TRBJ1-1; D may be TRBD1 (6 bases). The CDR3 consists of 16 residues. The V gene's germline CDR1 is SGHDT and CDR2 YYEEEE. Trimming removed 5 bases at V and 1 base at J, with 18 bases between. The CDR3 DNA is TGTGCCAGCAGGAATATCGACAGGCGAAAGAACACTGAAGCTTTCTTT. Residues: CASRNIDRRKNTEAFF.

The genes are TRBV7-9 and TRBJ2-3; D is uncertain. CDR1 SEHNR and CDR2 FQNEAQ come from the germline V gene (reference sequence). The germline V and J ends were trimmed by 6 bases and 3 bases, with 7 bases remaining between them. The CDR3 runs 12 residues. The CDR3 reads CASRHRTDTQYF. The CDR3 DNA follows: TGTGCCAGCAGACACCGAACAGATACGCAGTATTTT.

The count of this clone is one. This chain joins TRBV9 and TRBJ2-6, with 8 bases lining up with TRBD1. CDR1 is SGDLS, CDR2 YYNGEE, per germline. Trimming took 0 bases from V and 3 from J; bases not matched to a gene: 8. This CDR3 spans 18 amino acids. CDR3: CASSVGGQGAGGANVLTF. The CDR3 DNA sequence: TGTGCCAGCAGCGTAGGTGGTCAGGGGGCTGGTGGGGCCAACGTCCTGACTTTC.

CDR3 coding DNA: TGTGCCAGCAGCGTGGGACTAGCGCATGAGCAGTTCTTC. It yields the protein CASSVGLAHEQFF. The genes are TRBV9 and TRBJ2-1; TRBD2 agrees at 10 bases. Trimming took 2 bases from V and 8 from J; bases not matched to a gene: 1. CDR1 is SGDLS and CDR2 is YYNGEE in the germline V gene. The CDR3 is made up of 13 amino acids.

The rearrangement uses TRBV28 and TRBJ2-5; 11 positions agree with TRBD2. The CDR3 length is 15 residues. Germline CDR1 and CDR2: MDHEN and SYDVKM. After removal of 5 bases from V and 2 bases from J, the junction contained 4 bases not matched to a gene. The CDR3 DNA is TGTGCCAGCAGTATTAGCGGGGGGGGACAAGAGACCCAGTACTTC. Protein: CASSISGGGQETQYF.

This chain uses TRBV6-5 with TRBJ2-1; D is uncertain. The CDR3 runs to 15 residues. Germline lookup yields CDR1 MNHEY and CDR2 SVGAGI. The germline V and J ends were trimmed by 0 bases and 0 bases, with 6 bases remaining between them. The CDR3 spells CASSYSSVSYNEQFF. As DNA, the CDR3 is TGTGCCAGCAGTTACTCGTCAGTCTCCTACAATGAGCAGTTCTTC.

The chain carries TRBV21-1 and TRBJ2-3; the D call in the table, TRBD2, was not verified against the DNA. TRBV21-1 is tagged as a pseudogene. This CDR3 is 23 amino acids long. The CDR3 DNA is TGTGCCAGCAGCAAGGAAGGGGTAAACAAGAGGTTTGAGCGGGAGGGAATCACAGATACGCAGTATTTT. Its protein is CASSKEGVNKRFEREGITDTQYF.

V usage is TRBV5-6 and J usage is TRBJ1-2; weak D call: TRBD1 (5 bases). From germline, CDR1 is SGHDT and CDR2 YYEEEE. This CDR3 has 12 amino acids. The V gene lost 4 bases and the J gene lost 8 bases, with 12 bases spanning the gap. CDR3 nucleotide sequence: TGTGCCAGCAGCCGGGGGGTACTGGGCTACACCTTC. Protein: CASSRGVLGYTF.

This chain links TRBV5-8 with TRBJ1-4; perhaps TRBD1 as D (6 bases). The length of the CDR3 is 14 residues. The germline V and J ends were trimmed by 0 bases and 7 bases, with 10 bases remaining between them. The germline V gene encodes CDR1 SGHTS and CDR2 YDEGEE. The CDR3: CASSLEQGTEKLFF. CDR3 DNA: TGTGCCAGCAGCTTGGAACAGGGAACTGAAAAACTGTTTTTT.

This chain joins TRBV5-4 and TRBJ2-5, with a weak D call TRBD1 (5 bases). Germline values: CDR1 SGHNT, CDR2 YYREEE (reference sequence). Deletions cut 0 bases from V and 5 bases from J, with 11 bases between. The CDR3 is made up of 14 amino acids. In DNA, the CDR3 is TGTGCCAGCAGCTTGGAAACAGGCTCCGAGACCCAGTACTTC. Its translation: CASSLETGSETQYF.

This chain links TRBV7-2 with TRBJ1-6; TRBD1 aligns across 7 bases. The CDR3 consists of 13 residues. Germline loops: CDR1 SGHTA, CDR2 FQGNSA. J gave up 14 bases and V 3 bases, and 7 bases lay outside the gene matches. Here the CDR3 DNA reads TGTGCCAGCAGCTTGGGGACAGTTATGACCCTCCACTTT. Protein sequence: CASSLGTVMTLHF.

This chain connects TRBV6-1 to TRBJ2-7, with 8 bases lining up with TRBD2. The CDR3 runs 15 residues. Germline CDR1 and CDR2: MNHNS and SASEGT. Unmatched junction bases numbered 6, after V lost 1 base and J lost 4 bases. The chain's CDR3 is CASSEDRGGRYEQYF. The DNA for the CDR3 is TGTGCCAGCAGTGAAGATCGGGGGGGACGGTACGAGCAGTACTTC.

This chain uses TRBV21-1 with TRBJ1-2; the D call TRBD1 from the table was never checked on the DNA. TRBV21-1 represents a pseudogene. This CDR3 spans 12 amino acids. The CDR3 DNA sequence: TGTGCCAGCAGAAAGGGGATAAGGGGCTACACCTTC. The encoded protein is CASRKGIRGYTF.

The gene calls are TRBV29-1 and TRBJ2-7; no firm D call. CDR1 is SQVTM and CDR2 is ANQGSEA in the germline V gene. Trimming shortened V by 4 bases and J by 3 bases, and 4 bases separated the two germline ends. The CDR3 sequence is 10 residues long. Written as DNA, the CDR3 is TGCAGCGTTGGGCTCTACGAGCAGTACTTC. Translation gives CSVGLYEQYF.

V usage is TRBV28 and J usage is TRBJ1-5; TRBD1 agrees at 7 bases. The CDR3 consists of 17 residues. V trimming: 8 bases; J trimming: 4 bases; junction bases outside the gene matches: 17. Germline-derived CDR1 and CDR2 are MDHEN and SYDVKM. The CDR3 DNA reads TGTGCCAGCCATAAGCCAGGGGGTCTACCCGGGAATCAGCCCCAGCATTTT. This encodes CASHKPGGLPGNQPQHF.

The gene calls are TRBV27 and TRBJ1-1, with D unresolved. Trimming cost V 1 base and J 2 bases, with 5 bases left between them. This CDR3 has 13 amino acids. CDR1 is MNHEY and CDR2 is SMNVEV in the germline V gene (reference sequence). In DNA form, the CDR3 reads TGTGCCAGCAGTTTATTATCCAACACTGAAGCTTTCTTT. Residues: CASSLLSNTEAFF.

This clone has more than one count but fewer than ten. CDR3 DNA sequence: TGTGCCAGTAGTCCAACCGGGACACCAAATGAAAAACTGTTTTTT. Translating gives CASSPTGTPNEKLFF. This chain joins TRBV19 and TRBJ1-4; D is possibly TRBD1 (6 bases). The CDR3 extends over 15 amino acids. The germline gives CDR1 LNHDA, CDR2 SQIVND (reference sequence). Trimming pared 5 bases from V and 5 bases from J, leaving 15 bases between.

CDR3 sequence: CASSYRASSQRGVSGELFF. The CDR3 DNA follows: TGTGCCAGCAGTTACAGGGCGTCGTCTCAGCGGGGGGTCTCCGGGGAGCTGTTTTTT. V usage is TRBV6-2 or TRBV6-3 and J usage is TRBJ2-2; 9 nucleotides align to TRBD2. Germline V lookup: CDR1 MNHEY, CDR2 SVGEGT. This CDR3 spans 19 amino acids. After removal of 2 bases from V and 6 bases from J, the junction contained 16 bases not matched to a gene.

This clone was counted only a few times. CDR3: CASRGAGGHLSYEQYF. The CDR3 region has the DNA TGTGCCAGCCGTGGAGCGGGGGGACACCTGTCCTACGAGCAGTACTTC. The J gene is TRBJ2-7, the V gene TRBV28, with 9 bases lining up with TRBD2. Germline V gives CDR1 MDHEN, CDR2 SYDVKM. V was pared by 8 bases and J by 1 base, with 12 bases of the junction left unmatched. The CDR3 contains 16 residues.